This T cell receptor beta chain was captured by sequencing in a study of shared clonotypes between healthy human individuals. A CD45RA-negative memory subset and a CD45RA+ naive subset were separated from the CD4+ cells. Whole-study results and caveats: With four donors compared, roughly 5% of naive CD4 clonotypes were shared.

TCRdb's copy holds only in-frame clones and misses some; the assay was immunoSEQ multiplex PCR. The sample holds roughly 2.5 million clones, approximately 90% seen once. CDR1 and CDR2 (germline): GTSNPN, SVGIG (reference sequence). With V trimmed by 0 bases and J by 2 bases, 2 bases remained unmatched. The CDR3 is made up of 14 amino acids. With respect to this clone: Its antigen is as yet unknown. This specimen includes other DNA sequences encoding the same CDR3.

Sequencing was done on a sample of naive CD4+ T cells sorted from blood. Subset here: CD45RA+ positively selected. The chain links TRBV30 to TRBJ2-7, with 9 bases fitting TRBD1. This clonotype was sampled from a man aged 18-30 years in good health. The CDR3 protein is CAWSVGTGPYEQYF. CDR3 coding DNA: TGTGCCTGGAGTGTCGGGACAGGGCCCTACGAGCAGTACTTC.